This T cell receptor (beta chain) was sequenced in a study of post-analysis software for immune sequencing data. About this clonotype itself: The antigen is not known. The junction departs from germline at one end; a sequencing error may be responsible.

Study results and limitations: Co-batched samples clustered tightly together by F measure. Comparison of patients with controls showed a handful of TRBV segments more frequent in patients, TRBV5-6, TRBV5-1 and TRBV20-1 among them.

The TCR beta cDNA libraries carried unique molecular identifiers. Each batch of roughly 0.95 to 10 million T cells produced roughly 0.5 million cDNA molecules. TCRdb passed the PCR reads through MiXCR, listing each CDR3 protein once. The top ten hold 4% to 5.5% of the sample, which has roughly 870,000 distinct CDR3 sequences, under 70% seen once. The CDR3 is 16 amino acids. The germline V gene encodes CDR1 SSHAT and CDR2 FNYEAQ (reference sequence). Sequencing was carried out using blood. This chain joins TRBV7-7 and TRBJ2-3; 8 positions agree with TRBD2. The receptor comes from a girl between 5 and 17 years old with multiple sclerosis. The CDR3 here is CASSLRPGTRADTQYF. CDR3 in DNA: TGTGCTAGCAGCTTAAGGCCCGGGACTAGAGCCGATACGCAGTATTTT. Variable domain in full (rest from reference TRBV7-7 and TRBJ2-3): GAGVSQSPRYKVTKRGQDVTLRCDPISSHATLYWYQQALGQGPEFLTYFNYEAQPDKSGLPSDRFSAERPEGSISTLTIQRTEQRDSAMYRCASSLRPGTRADTQYFGPGTRLTVL.